Below are 14 T cell receptor beta chains sequenced from a single sample in a study of T cells in Graves' hyperthyroidism and ophthalmopathy. RNA transcripts served as the template for amplifying TCR beta CDR3 regions. Initially, a first-round RT-PCR of the TCR CDR3 employed the HTBI primer set. TCRdb reprocessed the multiplex PCR reads via MiXCR and lists one record per CDR3 protein. The sample contains about 180,000 distinct CDR3 sequences, about a sixth of which appear only once. Specimen: blood. Every receptor here comes from a woman aged 45-60 years with Graves' hyperthyroidism.

V gene TRBV12-3 or TRBV12-4 combines with J gene TRBJ2-1, with 15 positions matching TRBD2. V was pared by 5 bases and J by 4 bases, with 6 bases of the junction left unmatched. This CDR3 is 17 amino acids long. CDR3: CASSQGLAGGWYNEQFF. The CDR3 DNA sequence: TGTGCCAGCAGTCAGGGACTAGCGGGAGGATGGTACAATGAGCAGTTCTTC.

This clonotype showed up many times. The genes are TRBV27 and TRBJ1-1; no definite D call. Trimming pared 5 bases from V and 0 bases from J, leaving 13 bases between. Germline lookup yields CDR1 MNHEY and CDR2 SMNVEV (reference sequence). This CDR3 is 15 amino acids long. CDR3 region: CASSPLTLVNTEAFF. CDR3 sequence (DNA): TGTGCCAGCAGTCCTCTAACACTTGTGAACACTGAAGCTTTCTTT.

The gene calls are TRBV6-1 and TRBJ2-5; D might be TRBD2 (5 bases). The CDR3 contains 14 residues. V lost 4 bases and J lost 2, with 11 bases in between. Germline V lookup: CDR1 MNHNS, CDR2 SASEGT. The CDR3 spells CASSVLGGQETQYF. The CDR3 DNA follows: TGTGCCAGCAGTGTCCTCGGAGGTCAAGAGACCCAGTACTTC.

This clonotype came up many times. This chain joins TRBV28 and TRBJ1-1, with 10 bases matching TRBD1. The CDR3 totals 17 residues. Germline trimming cut 2 bases from V and 2 bases from J; bases unmatched to any gene: 8. CDR1 and CDR2 from the germline V gene are MDHEN and SYDVKM. For the CDR3, the DNA is TGTGCCAGCAGTTTACCGGACAGGGGGAGGAGTAACACTGAAGCTTTCTTT. Translated, it gives CASSLPDRGRSNTEAFF. Drawing the rest from reference TRBV28 and TRBJ1-1, the complete variable domain is DVKVTQSSRYLVKRTGEKVFLECVQDMDHENMFWYRQDPGLGLRLIYFSYDVKMKEKGDIPEGYSVSREKKERFSLILESASTNQTSMYLCASSLPDRGRSNTEAFFGQGTRLTVV.

In its sample, this clonotype was seen many times. This chain joins TRBV18 and TRBJ1-2; D is unresolved. CDR1 and CDR2 from the germline V gene are KGHSH and LQKENI. The V and J ends lost 6 bases and 2 bases respectively, with 13 bases between them. CDR3 length equals 14 residues. DNA of the CDR3: TGTGCCAGCTCGCCTGCCACCGACAACTATGGCTACACCTTC. It specifies CASSPATDNYGYTF. Drawing the rest from reference TRBV18 and TRBJ1-2, the complete variable domain is NAGVMQNPRHLVRRRGQEARLRCSPMKGHSHVYWYRQLPEEGLKFMVYLQKENIIDESGMPKERFSAEFPKEGPSILRIQQVVRGDSAAYFCASSPATDNYGYTFGSGTRLTVV.

This clonotype was seen repeatedly, ten times or more. The chain uses TRBV25-1 and TRBJ1-3, with D unresolved. Germline CDR1 is MGHDK and CDR2 is SYGVNS. V dropped 4 bases and J dropped 9 bases, with 10 bases sitting between them. The CDR3 is 12 amino acids. CDR3 in amino acids: CASSVGTRTIYF. Here the CDR3 DNA reads TGTGCCAGCAGTGTTGGTACCCGCACCATATATTTT.

This clonotype was counted ten times or more. The chain employs TRBV19 and TRBJ2-7; D tentatively reads TRBD1 or TRBD2 (6 bases each). Trimming stripped 4 bases from V and 1 base from J, with 17 bases between. The V gene's germline CDR1 is LNHDA and CDR2 SQIVND (reference sequence). The CDR3 consists of 16 residues. The CDR3 nucleotides are TGTGCCAGTAGTAGCCCCGGGCAGGGGAGGTCCTACGAGCAGTACTTC. Translating gives CASSSPGQGRSYEQYF.

This clonotype was picked up many times. The rearrangement links TRBV7-2 to TRBJ1-2, with D possibly being TRBD1 (6 bases). Trimming took 3 bases from V and 2 from J, leaving 13 bases between them. The CDR3 covers 15 residues. The V gene's germline CDR1 is SGHTA and CDR2 FQGNSA. In DNA, the CDR3 is TGTGCCAGCAGCTTCCTCGCGGACAGCAACTATGGCTACACCTTC. It encodes CASSFLADSNYGYTF.

This clonotype was counted at least ten times. V is TRBV9 and J is TRBJ1-1; D ambiguous. The CDR3 sequence is 14 residues long. V dropped 2 bases and J dropped 1 base, with 9 bases sitting between them. Germline CDR1 SGDLS, CDR2 YYNGEE. The DNA for the CDR3 is TGTGCCAGCAGCGTTTTAGCTGAGAACACTGAAGCTTTCTTT. This translates into CASSVLAENTEAFF.

The chain carries TRBV18 and TRBJ1-1, with a weak D call TRBD1 (6 bases). Looked up from germline, CDR1 is KGHSH and CDR2 is LQKENI. The V and J ends lost 0 bases and 3 bases respectively, with 17 bases between them. This CDR3 is 17 amino acids long. The chain's CDR3 is CASSPPKDSPGYTEAFF. In nucleotides, the CDR3 is TGTGCCAGCTCACCACCCAAGGACAGTCCGGGGTACACTGAAGCTTTCTTT.

With regard to this clonotype: One end of the junction is discordant with germline, which a read error may explain. The CDR3 loop is CASSSLDSATNEKLFF. CDR3 nucleotide sequence: TGTGCCAGCAGCTCCCTGGACAGTGCAACCAATGAAAAACTGTTTTTT. The chain carries TRBV7-9 and TRBJ1-4, with D maybe TRBD1 (6 bases). The CDR3 totals 16 residues. Germline V gives CDR1 SEHNR, CDR2 FQNEAQ (reference sequence).

In its sample, this clonotype was seen many times. The chain employs TRBV5-4 and TRBJ2-7, with TRBD1 identical over 10 bases. This CDR3 region has 15 residues. Per the germline V gene, CDR1 is SGHNT and CDR2 is YYREEE (reference sequence). Losses at the gene ends were 2 bases for V and 2 bases for J; bases not matched to a gene: 4. CDR3 DNA: TGTGCCAGCAGCTTTGGGACAGGGGACACCTACGAGCAGTACTTC. Amino acid sequence: CASSFGTGDTYEQYF.

This clonotype appeared many times. The rearrangement joins TRBV6-2 or TRBV6-3 to TRBJ2-2; 7 nucleotides align to TRBD1. This CDR3 is 15 amino acids long. Per the germline V gene, CDR1 is MNHEY and CDR2 is SVGEGT. J was trimmed by 1 base and V by 6 bases; bases with no gene match: 5. CDR3 coding DNA: TGTGCCAGCAGCTCAGACAGGGAGAACACCGGGGAGCTGTTTTTT. This translates into CASSSDRENTGELFF.

This clonotype was recorded many times. One end of the junction fails to match germline, which may point to a read error. V usage is TRBV7-7 and J usage is TRBJ2-5, with 8 bases that match TRBD2. The germline gives CDR1 SSHAT, CDR2 FNYEAQ (reference sequence). CDR3 size: 14 residues. CDR3 nucleotides: TGTGCTAGCAGCGGTAGCGGGGATGGCGAGACCCAGTACTTC. It codes for CASSGSGDGETQYF.